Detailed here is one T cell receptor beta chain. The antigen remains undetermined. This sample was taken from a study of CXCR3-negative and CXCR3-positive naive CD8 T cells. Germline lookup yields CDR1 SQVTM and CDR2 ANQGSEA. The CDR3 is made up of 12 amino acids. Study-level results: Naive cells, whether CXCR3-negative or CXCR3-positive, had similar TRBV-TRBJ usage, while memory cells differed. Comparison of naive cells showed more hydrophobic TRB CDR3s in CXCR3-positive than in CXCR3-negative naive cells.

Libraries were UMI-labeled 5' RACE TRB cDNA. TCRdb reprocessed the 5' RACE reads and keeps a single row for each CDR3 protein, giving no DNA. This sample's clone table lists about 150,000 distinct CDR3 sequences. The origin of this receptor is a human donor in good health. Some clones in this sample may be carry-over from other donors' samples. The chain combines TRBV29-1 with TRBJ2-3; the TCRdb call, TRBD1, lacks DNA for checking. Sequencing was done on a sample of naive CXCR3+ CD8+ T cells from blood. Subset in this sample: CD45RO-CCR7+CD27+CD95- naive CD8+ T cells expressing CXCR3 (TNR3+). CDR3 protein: CSVEGQTDTQYF.